The 22 T cell receptor beta chains reported below all come from one sample, sequenced in a study of shared clonotypes between healthy human individuals. The table came from immunoSEQ multiplex PCR; TCRdb's copy has only in-frame clones and leaves some out. The data show 470,000 or so clones, with 81% seen just once and over 9.5% held by the top ten. Sequenced: PBMCs. These receptors were taken from a woman in her thirties or forties in good health. Some clones in this sample may be carry-over from other donors' samples.

Comments on this clone: A far larger clone is one base from this, pointing to a likely read error. The V call is TRBV11-1, the J call TRBJ2-7; D is perhaps TRBD1 (5 bases). The germline V gene has CDR1 SGHAT and CDR2 FQDESV (reference sequence). The CDR3 extends over 14 amino acids. Trimming took 1 base from V and 5 from J, leaving 12 bases between them. In nucleotides, the CDR3 is TGTGCCAGCAGCTTAGGACAGAGCGTCAACGAGCAGTACTTC. Residues: CASSLGQSVNEQYF.

V usage is TRBV29-1 and J usage is TRBJ2-1; no clear D gene. V lost 4 bases and J 2 bases, leaving 12 bases between the germline ends. The CDR3 extends over 14 amino acids. Germline lookup yields CDR1 SQVTM and CDR2 ANQGSEA. The CDR3 coding sequence is TGCAGCGTTGTTGTGGACGGAGCCTACAATGAGCAGTTCTTC. Residues: CSVVVDGAYNEQFF.

Points on this clone: This may come from a read error, since a much larger clone is one base off. The chain combines TRBV21-1 with TRBJ2-7. TRBV21-1 is a known pseudogene. The CDR3 spans 13 residues. CDR3: CASTRPPMYEQYF. CDR3 in DNA: TGTGCCAGCACTCGCCCCCCAATGTACGAGCAGTACTTC.

In its sample, this clone was seen a few times. The chain combines TRBV9 with TRBJ2-6, with D perhaps TRBD1 (6 bases). Germline loops: CDR1 SGDLS, CDR2 YYNGEE. Trimming removed 5 bases from V and 4 bases from J, with 10 bases in between. This CDR3 is 14 amino acids long. The CDR3 nucleotides read TGTGCCAGCAGTCGCAGGGGCGGGGCCAACGTCCTGACTTTC. Translation gives CASSRRGGANVLTF.

For this clone: A much larger clone sits a single nucleotide away, making a read error possible. At the DNA level, this CDR3 is encoded by other sequences in the same sample as well. The chain recombines TRBV29-1 with TRBJ2-1; D unclear. The CDR3 is made up of 13 amino acids. Germline assignment: CDR1 SQVTM and CDR2 ANQGSEA. This CDR3 reads CSADTFSYNEQFF. CDR3 DNA sequence: TGCAGCGCTGACACGTTCTCCTACAATGAACAGTTCTTC.

The CDR3 DNA reads as TGTGCCAGCAACTTAGGCGGATCTGGAAACACCATATATTTT. Amino acid sequence: CASNLGGSGNTIYF. The rearrangement joins TRBV28 to TRBJ1-3; D uncertain. The germline V and J ends were trimmed by 7 bases and 1 base, with 11 bases remaining between them. Germline CDR1 is MDHEN and CDR2 is SYDVKM. CDR3 size: 14 residues.

The chain couples TRBV25-1 to TRBJ2-1; possible D gene TRBD2, 5 bases. This CDR3 is built from 14 residues. The ends were cut back, 3 bases at V and 12 bases at J, with 18 bases in the middle. Germline values: CDR1 MGHDK, CDR2 SYGVNS. CDR3 sequence reads: CASSDSGILVGQFF. The CDR3 nucleotides are TGTGCCAGCAGTGACTCCGGGATCTTAGTCGGGCAGTTCTTC. Full variable domain (missing parts from reference TRBV25-1 and TRBJ2-1): EADIYQTPRYLVIGTGKKITLECSQTMGHDKMYWYQQDPGMELHLIHYSYGVNSTEKGDLSSESTVSRIRTEHFPLTLESARPSHTSQYLCASSDSGILVGQFFGPGTRLTVL.

Concerning this clone itself: This is likely an artifact of a read error, given a far larger clone one base away. Other DNA sequences in the sample encode the same CDR3. CDR3 amino acids: CASSVEGARGQPQHF. The CDR3 nucleotides are TGTGCCAGCAGCGTAGAGGGGGCGAGGGGACAGCCCCAGCATTTT. The gene calls are TRBV9 and TRBJ1-5, with TRBD1 identical over 7 bases. The CDR3 totals 15 residues. In germline, CDR1 is SGDLS, CDR2 YYNGEE. Germline trimming cut 0 bases from V and 7 bases from J; bases unmatched to any gene: 7.

The rearrangement uses TRBV5-6 and TRBJ1-3, with D tentatively TRBD1 (6 bases). In germline, CDR1 is SGHDT, CDR2 YYEEEE. The CDR3 is 17 residues long. The V end was cut by 3 bases, the J end by 2 bases, with 18 bases between. Here the CDR3 reads CASSSQYREGPGNTIYF. CDR3 nucleotide sequence: TGTGCCAGCAGCTCACAATACAGGGAGGGCCCTGGAAACACCATATATTTT.

The V gene is TRBV30, the J gene TRBJ2-2; a possible D gene is TRBD1 (5 bases). V lost 0 bases and J 5 bases, leaving 10 bases between the germline ends. The CDR3 totals 14 residues. The germline V gene has CDR1 GTSNPN and CDR2 SVGIG (reference sequence). This chain's CDR3 is CAWSVQVATGELFF. CDR3 sequence (DNA): TGTGCCTGGAGTGTACAGGTAGCAACCGGGGAGCTGTTTTTT. The full variable domain, in which reference TRBV30 and TRBJ2-2 provide the parts outside the CDR3, is SQTIHQWPATLVQPVGSPLSLECTVEGTSNPNLYWYRQAAGRGLQLLFYSVGIGQISSEVPQNLSASRPQDRQFILSSKKLLLSDSGFYLCAWSVQVATGELFFGEGSRLTVL.

The rearrangement links TRBV28 to TRBJ1-2; no clear D gene. The CDR3 totals 13 residues. Germline CDR1 reads MDHEN; CDR2 reads SYDVKM. V was shortened by 5 bases and J by 2 bases, with 9 bases between the two germline ends. CDR3: CASSPDGNYGYTF. Here the CDR3 DNA reads TGTGCCAGCAGTCCCGACGGGAACTATGGCTACACCTTC.

This rearrangement joins TRBV30 to TRBJ2-7; 9 nucleotides agree with TRBD1. CDR1 GTSNPN and CDR2 SVGIG come from the germline V gene (reference sequence). This CDR3 region has 15 residues. V dropped 5 bases and J dropped 7; count of bases not matched to a gene: 15. CDR3 DNA sequence: TGTGCCTGGGAAGGGGGGACAGGGAGTGCTCTAGAGCAGTACTTC. As protein: CAWEGGTGSALEQYF.

Points on this clone: A far larger clone differs by one base, so this is likely a read error. CDR3 sequence: CSASPVHEQYF. The DNA for the CDR3 is TGCAGTGCTAGCCCTGTCCACGAGCAGTACTTC. The chain uses TRBV20-1 and TRBJ2-7; D is uncertain. Germline assignment: CDR1 DFQATT and CDR2 SNEGSKA (reference sequence). Trimming removed 3 bases at V and 5 bases at J, with 8 bases between. The length of the CDR3 is 11 residues.

The chain couples TRBV21-1 to TRBJ1-2. TRBV21-1 is designated a pseudogene. This CDR3 region has 13 residues. CDR3 nucleotides: TGTGCCAGCAGCAAAGGGGGACCCTATGGCTACACCTTC. Protein: CASSKGGPYGYTF.

This clone was recorded a few times. The chain combines TRBV19 with TRBJ1-5; D not certain. The germline CDR1 and CDR2 sequences are LNHDA and SQIVND (reference sequence). CDR3 size: 15 residues. Trimming took 3 bases from V and 2 from J, leaving 11 bases between them. CDR3 sequence (DNA): TGTGCCAGTAGTATTAGGACCCCTGGCAATCAGCCCCAGCATTTT. Translation: CASSIRTPGNQPQHF. Looking up the rest from reference TRBV19 and TRBJ1-5 gives the full variable domain: DGGITQSPKYLFRKEGQNVTLSCEQNLNHDAMYWYRQDPGQGLRLIYYSQIVNDFQKGDIAEGYSVSREKKESFPLTVTSAQKNPTAFYLCASSIRTPGNQPQHFGDGTRLSIL.

CDR3 residues: CASSPDRANTEAFF. The CDR3 DNA reads TGCGCCAGCAGCCCGGACAGGGCGAACACTGAAGCTTTCTTT. The J gene is TRBJ1-1, the V gene TRBV5-1; 8 bases align to TRBD1. Trimming removed 4 bases from V and 1 base from J; junction bases left unmatched: 3. The length of the CDR3 is 14 residues. CDR1 is SGHRS, CDR2 YFSETQ, per germline.

Many counts were recorded for this clone. The chain is built from TRBV6-5 and TRBJ1-1, with a tentative D call TRBD1 (5 bases). Germline lookup yields CDR1 MNHEY and CDR2 SVGAGI. The CDR3 is 14 residues long. Trimming took off 6 bases at V and 7 bases at J, with 18 bases between the two ends. CDR3 DNA sequence: TGTGCCAGCAGGGTGAGGGGATATATGGATGAAGCTTTCTTT. Translated, it gives CASRVRGYMDEAFF.

This clone has a handful of counts. V and J are TRBV27 and TRBJ1-2; 8 bases map to TRBD1. The CDR3 has 13 amino acids. Germline V lookup: CDR1 MNHEY, CDR2 SMNVEV (reference sequence). J gave up 8 bases and V 5 bases, and 7 bases lay outside the gene matches. CDR3 in DNA: TGTGCCAGCAGTCCAGGACAGGGTGAAGGCTACACCTTC. Translated: CASSPGQGEGYTF.

This rearrangement joins TRBV7-6 to TRBJ2-5; 7 bases match TRBD2. Trimming took 0 bases from V and 5 from J; bases not matched to a gene: 3. The CDR3 is 14 amino acids. In germline, CDR1 is SGHVS, CDR2 FNYEAQ. Here the CDR3 DNA reads TGTGCCAGCAGCTTAGCGGGAGGGGCGGAGACCCAGTACTTC. Translating it yields CASSLAGGAETQYF.

This sequence joins TRBV10-3 and TRBJ2-7; TRBD1 agrees at 8 bases. The CDR3 runs to 14 residues. Germline V gene data show CDR1 as ENHRY and CDR2 as SYGVKD. V gave up 4 bases and J gave up 6 bases; unmatched junction bases: 8. In DNA, the CDR3 is TGTGCCATCAGTGGGGCAGGGGGCCTGGCCGAGCAGTACTTC. Translating gives CAISGAGGLAEQYF.

This rearrangement joins TRBV18 to TRBJ1-1; D gene ambiguous. V was clipped by 2 bases and J by 6 bases, with 7 bases between them. CDR1 and CDR2 (germline): KGHSH, LQKENI. CDR3 size: 12 residues. CDR3 coding DNA: TGTGCCAGCTCACCAGGGCAGGCTGAAGCTTTCTTT. Protein product: CASSPGQAEAFF. Complete variable domain (other parts from reference TRBV18 and TRBJ1-1): NAGVMQNPRHLVRRRGQEARLRCSPMKGHSHVYWYRQLPEEGLKFMVYLQKENIIDESGMPKERFSAEFPKEGPSILRIQQVVRGDSAAYFCASSPGQAEAFFGQGTRLTVV.

This clone was seen only a few times. A read error is the likely source, as a far larger clone sits one nucleotide away. Other DNA sequences in the sample encode the same CDR3. J is TRBJ2-5 and V is TRBV7-2; D uncertain. CDR3 length: 14 residues. CDR1 and CDR2 (germline): SGHTA, FQGNSA. Deletions cut 5 bases from V and 7 bases from J, with 17 bases between. CDR3 bases: TGTGCCAGCAGCCTAGATCTCCCGCCGAGGACCCAGTACTTC. Translating gives CASSLDLPPRTQYF.